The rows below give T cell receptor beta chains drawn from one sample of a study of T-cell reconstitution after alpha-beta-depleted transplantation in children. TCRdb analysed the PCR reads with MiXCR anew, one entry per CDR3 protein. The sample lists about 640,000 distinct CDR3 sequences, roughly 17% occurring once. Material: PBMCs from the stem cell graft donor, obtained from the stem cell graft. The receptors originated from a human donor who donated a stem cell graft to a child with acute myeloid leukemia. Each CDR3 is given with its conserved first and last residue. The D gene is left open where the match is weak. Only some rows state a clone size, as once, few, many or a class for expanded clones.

TGCAGTGCTAGAGAGGGGTACAATCAGCCCCAGCATTTT	CSAREGYNQPQHF	TRBV20-1	TRBJ1-5	NA	NA
TGCAGCGTTGATGGGAGGCTAGCGGGGGGCACTTCTAGCACAGATACGCAGTATTTT	CSVDGRLAGGTSSTDTQYF	TRBV29-1	TRBJ2-3	many	TRBD2
TGCAGTGCTAGAGATCTCAGCGGGGGCCGGAAAGAGCAGTACTTC	CSARDLSGGRKEQYF	TRBV20-1	TRBJ2-7	few	TRBD2
TGTGCCAGCAGCCCCGAGGTACTCCCGAGCGAGCAGTACTTC	CASSPEVLPSEQYF	TRBV27	TRBJ2-7	NA	NA
TGTGCCACCACGGGTAGCTCCTACAATGAGCAGTTCTTC	CATTGSSYNEQFF	TRBV24-1	TRBJ2-1	NA	NA
TGCGCCAGCAGCGGCGACACTCTCTCCGAGCAGTACTTC	CASSGDTLSEQYF	TRBV5-1	TRBJ2-7	once	NA
TGCGCCAGCAGCTTGGGTGGCGGGGCAACTAATGAAAAACTGTTTTTT	CASSLGGGATNEKLFF	TRBV5-1	TRBJ1-4	few	NA
TGCAGTGCCCGGTCGGGTAGCGGGGGAGTAGATACGCAGTATTTT	CSARSGSGGVDTQYF	TRBV20-1	TRBJ2-3	many	TRBD2
TGTGCCAGCAGCTTGGTTCAGGGAGACTACACCTTC	CASSLVQGDYTF	TRBV5-6	TRBJ1-2	many	NA
TGTGCCAGCAGCGCACAGGGGGAAGTGTTAAGTAATGGCTACACCTTC	CASSAQGEVLSNGYTF	TRBV7-2	TRBJ1-2	NA	TRBD1
TGCAGCGTCGCCCAGGGTCCTCACTCTAACTATGGCTACACCTTC	CSVAQGPHSNYGYTF	TRBV29-1	TRBJ1-2	many	NA
TGTGCCAGCAGCGGGGACAGGGCGAACACCGGGGAGCTGTTTTTT	CASSGDRANTGELFF	TRBV5-5	TRBJ2-2	NA	TRBD1
TGTGCCAGCAGTTTCCTAGGACAGGGTCATGAAGCTTTCTTT	CASSFLGQGHEAFF	TRBV6-9	TRBJ1-1	few	TRBD1
TGTGCCAGCAGTTACTTCGCAGATGAGTCAACCCAGTACTTC	CASSYFADESTQYF	TRBV6-5	TRBJ2-4	NA	NA
TGTGCCAGCAGTTCCTCCGTGCGTTCTGCGACCCAGTACTTC	CASSSSVRSATQYF	TRBV12-3/TRBV12-4	TRBJ2-5	many	NA
TGTGCCACCAGCAGAGATCTTGACAGGTACAATGAGCAGTTCTTC	CATSRDLDRYNEQFF	TRBV15	TRBJ2-1	few	NA
TGTGCCACCAGTGATGGGACAGGGAAAAGGTACAATGAGCAGTTCTTC	CATSDGTGKRYNEQFF	TRBV24-1	TRBJ2-1	NA	TRBD1
TGTGCCAGCAGCTTAAGGGGGGGTAGAGACACCGGGGAGCTGTTTTTT	CASSLRGGRDTGELFF	TRBV7-3	TRBJ2-2	NA	TRBD2
TGTGCCAGCAGTTCGTTCGGCGGCAATCAGCCCCAGCATTTT	CASSSFGGNQPQHF	TRBV12-3/TRBV12-4	TRBJ1-5	many	NA
TGTGCCAGCAGCTTATTCCCGGAGGGGAGCACCGGGGAGCTGTTTTTT	CASSLFPEGSTGELFF	TRBV7-2	TRBJ2-2	NA	NA
TGCAGTGCTAGGATTCCGGGACAGGGCGACACTGAAGCTTTCTTT	CSARIPGQGDTEAFF	TRBV20-1	TRBJ1-1	many	TRBD1
TGTGCCAGCAGTTCGTCAACAGTGGAGACCCAGTACTTC	CASSSSTVETQYF	TRBV12-3/TRBV12-4	TRBJ2-5	many	NA
TGTGCCAGCAGTTTCGAGGGTCTACGCTATGGCTACACCTTC	CASSFEGLRYGYTF	TRBV28	TRBJ1-2	few	NA
TGCGCCAGCAGCCAAGCCGAGGGGGGGCGCAATGAGCAGTTCTTC	CASSQAEGGRNEQFF	TRBV4-1	TRBJ2-1	NA	NA
TGTGCCAGCAGCCAAGAGGCAGCCTTGGAAAATCAGCCCCAGCATTTT	CASSQEAALENQPQHF	TRBV4-2	TRBJ1-5	few	NA
TGCAGCGTTGAAGAGGAGAACGGCTACACCTTC	CSVEEENGYTF	TRBV29-1	TRBJ1-2	NA	NA
TGTGCCAGCACTTACTACGAGCAGTACTTC	CASTYYEQYF	TRBV2	TRBJ2-7	few	NA
TGCGCCAGCAGCCAAGAGGTTATCTATGAGCAGTTCTTC	CASSQEVIYEQFF	TRBV4-3	TRBJ2-1	NA	NA
TGCAGTGCTCCCGGGACAGGGGGCCCGTTTTACGAGCAGTACTTC	CSAPGTGGPFYEQYF	TRBV20-1	TRBJ2-7	many	TRBD1
TGTGCCAGCAGCGCAGCGGGGGGGCCCCCAGATACGCAGTATTTT	CASSAAGGPPDTQYF	TRBV9	TRBJ2-3	few	TRBD2
TGTGCCAGCAGCCCAATGCTAGCGGTGAGCACAGATACGCAGTATTTT	CASSPMLAVSTDTQYF	TRBV7-9	TRBJ2-3	few	TRBD2
TGTGCCAGCACCCCAGGCAGTCCAGCCGGGGAGCTGTTTTTT	CASTPGSPAGELFF	TRBV12-3/TRBV12-4	TRBJ2-2	NA	NA
TGCAGTGCTAGTGGGACAGCTTCCTATAATTCACCCCTCCACTTT	CSASGTASYNSPLHF	TRBV20-1	TRBJ1-6	many	TRBD1
TGCAGTGCCCCGCCGGCGGGGGGTGCAGATACGCAGTATTTT	CSAPPAGGADTQYF	TRBV20-1	TRBJ2-3	many	TRBD2
TGTGCCTCCGCTAGCGGGGGCACAGATACGCAGTATTTT	CASASGGTDTQYF	TRBV15	TRBJ2-3	NA	TRBD2
TGTGCCAGCAGCTTAGTCGGGGGCAGGGGGCCCGATGAGCAGTTCTTC	CASSLVGGRGPDEQFF	TRBV7-7	TRBJ2-1	NA	TRBD1
TGTGCCAGCAGCCCACGGCCCGGGACAAGGGGTTACAATGAGCAGTTCTTC	CASSPRPGTRGYNEQFF	TRBV7-9	TRBJ2-1	NA	NA
TGTGCCAGCAGCGCCCTCTTTCTGGGGGCCGGAGATACGCAGTATTTT	CASSALFLGAGDTQYF	TRBV7-2	TRBJ2-3	NA	NA
TGTGCCAGCAGCCCCGCAGGGGGTAGATCCTCTGATACGCAGTATTTT	CASSPAGGRSSDTQYF	TRBV25-1	TRBJ2-3	few	TRBD1
TGTGCCAGCAGTTCTACCGGGACAGGGTACAATGAGCAGTTCTTC	CASSSTGTGYNEQFF	TRBV7-9	TRBJ2-1	few	TRBD1
TGCGCCAGCAGCTCCCCACCGGGCCGCAATCAGCCCCAGCATTTT	CASSSPPGRNQPQHF	TRBV5-1	TRBJ1-5	NA	NA
TGTGCCAGCTGTCTGGGGGTAGGTCAGCCCCAGCATTTT	CASCLGVGQPQHF	TRBV6-5	TRBJ1-5	many	NA
TGTGCCAGCAGTGAATGGAATGAGCAGTACTTC	CASSEWNEQYF	TRBV25-1	TRBJ2-7	NA	NA
TGTGCCAGCAGTTGGGGTCGGAATGAGCAGTTCTTC	CASSWGRNEQFF	TRBV5-6	TRBJ2-1	many	NA
TGTGCCAGCACCCAACCGGGACAGGGGCTAAACACCGGGGAGCTGTTTTTT	CASTQPGQGLNTGELFF	TRBV11-2	TRBJ2-2	few	TRBD1
TGTGCCAGCAGCTTGGGACAGCTTGGAAACACCATATATTTT	CASSLGQLGNTIYF	TRBV5-6	TRBJ1-3	NA	NA
TGCAGCGCCGCTTCTCTAAGGCCCCAGCATTTT	CSAASLRPQHF	TRBV29-1	TRBJ1-5	many	NA
TGTGCCAGCAGCTTAGCCCGTCGCGGTAAGGGAGGCTACACCTTC	CASSLARRGKGGYTF	TRBV7-9	TRBJ1-2	NA	NA
TGTGCCAGCAGCGGCAGAACTTCTAGCACAGATACGCAGTATTTT	CASSGRTSSTDTQYF	TRBV9	TRBJ2-3	many	NA
TGCAGCTTGGCGGGACAGGGTATCTACGGGCAGTACTTC	CSLAGQGIYGQYF	TRBV20-1	TRBJ2-7	many	TRBD1
TGTGCCAGCAGGGCCGAGGGGGGTGAGCAGTTCTTC	CASRAEGGEQFF	TRBV25-1	TRBJ2-1	many	NA
TGCAGTGCCAACCAGCGGGGGTCCCAAGAGACCCAGTACTTC	CSANQRGSQETQYF	TRBV20-1	TRBJ2-5	NA	TRBD2
TGTGCCAGCAGTCCTGTAGCGTTACAAGAGACCCAGTACTTC	CASSPVALQETQYF	TRBV6-2/TRBV6-3	TRBJ2-5	many	NA
TGTGCCAGCAGCCAAGAAGTTTCGACACGTAACACTGAAGCTTTCTTT	CASSQEVSTRNTEAFF	TRBV4-2	TRBJ1-1	NA	NA
TGCAGTGCTAGAAGGGAGGGACCCTACTCTGGAAACACCATATATTTT	CSARREGPYSGNTIYF	TRBV20-1	TRBJ1-3	NA	NA
TGTGCCAGCAGCAGGACAGGGGGGGGGACCTACGAGCAGTACTTC	CASSRTGGGTYEQYF	TRBV6-1	TRBJ2-7	NA	TRBD1
TGTGCCACCAGTGATACGACAGGGAGGTACCAAGAGACCCAGTACTTC	CATSDTTGRYQETQYF	TRBV24-1	TRBJ2-5	few	NA
TGTGCCAGCAGCTGGCTACTAGCCGATGAGCAGTTCTTC	CASSWLLADEQFF	TRBV7-3	TRBJ2-1	many	NA
TGTGCCAGCAGCGTCCAGACGGGCGACTCGGGGGAGCAGTACTTC	CASSVQTGDSGEQYF	TRBV9	TRBJ2-7	NA	NA